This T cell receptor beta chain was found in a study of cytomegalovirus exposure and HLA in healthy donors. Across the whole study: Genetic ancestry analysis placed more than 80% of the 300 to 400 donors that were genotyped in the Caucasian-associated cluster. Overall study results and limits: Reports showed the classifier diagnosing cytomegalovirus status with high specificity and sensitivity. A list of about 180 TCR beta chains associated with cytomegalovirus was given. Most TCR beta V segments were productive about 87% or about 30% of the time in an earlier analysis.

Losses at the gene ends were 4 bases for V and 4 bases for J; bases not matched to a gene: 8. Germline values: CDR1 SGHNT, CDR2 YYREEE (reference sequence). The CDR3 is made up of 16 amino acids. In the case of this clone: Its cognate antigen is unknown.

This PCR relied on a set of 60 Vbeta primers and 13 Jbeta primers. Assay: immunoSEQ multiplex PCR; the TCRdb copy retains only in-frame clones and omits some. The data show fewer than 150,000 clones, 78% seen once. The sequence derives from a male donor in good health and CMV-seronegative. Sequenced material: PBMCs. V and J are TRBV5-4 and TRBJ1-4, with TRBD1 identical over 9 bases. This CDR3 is CASSRTGEGYNEKLFF. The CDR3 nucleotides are TGTGCCAGCAGCCGGACAGGGGAAGGGTATAATGAAAAACTGTTTTTT.